This TCR beta chain was sequenced during a study of OX40 agonist ivuxolimab in advanced cancers. On the study more broadly: Dose-escalation patients had hepatocellular carcinoma, melanoma, renal cell or head and neck cancer. Prior anti-PD-1, anti-PD-L1 or anti-CTLA-4 therapy did not bar entry, and around 39% had some.

The study's findings and limits: Expanded clones were, on average, more numerous among CD8+ T cells than CD4+.

About this clone: The target antigen is unknown.

Some clones are missing from TCRdb's copy, which holds only in-frame ones; the method was immunoSEQ multiplex PCR. The table includes fewer than 20,000 clones, around four fifths detected once. Germline V gene sequence: CDR1 MDHEN, CDR2 SYDVKM. Trimming removed 5 bases at V and 4 bases at J, with 15 bases between. CDR3 length equals 14 residues. The chain couples TRBV28 to TRBJ2-7; tentatively, D is TRBD1 or TRBD2 (6 bases each). The TCR originated in an adult with an advanced solid tumor such as melanoma, head and neck, liver or kidney cancer. This specimen consisted of CD4+ or CD8+ T cells sorted from blood, obtained in a trial of the OX40 agonist ivuxolimab. The CDR3, as DNA: TGTGCCAGCAGTCCCCTTCGGGGGCGATACGAGCAGTACTTC. Residues: CASSPLRGRYEQYF.